These 6 T cell receptor beta chains came from one sample sequenced in a study of post-analysis software for immune sequencing data. Each TCR beta cDNA library carried unique molecular identifiers. TCRdb used MiXCR to reprocess the PCR reads, holding one entry per CDR3 protein. The profile shows over 250,000 distinct CDR3 sequences, 36% of them singletons. Broader study findings: Relative to controls, patients had about five TRBV segments at higher frequency, with TRBV5-6, TRBV5-1 and TRBV20-1 among these.

No antigen has been identified for these receptors. The sequenced material came from blood. Source of these receptors: a girl aged 5-17 years with multiple sclerosis.

This rearrangement joins TRBV5-1 to TRBJ2-3; 10 nucleotides match TRBD2. Germline CDR1 is SGHRS and CDR2 is YFSETQ. The CDR3 totals 15 residues. Germline trimming cut 7 bases from V and 3 bases from J; bases unmatched to any gene: 8. The CDR3 DNA reads as TGCGCCAGCGTTCTAGCGGGAGATCTTACAGATACGCAGTATTTT. Translated: CASVLAGDLTDTQYF.

This clonotype was counted many times. The V and J genes are TRBV5-5 and TRBJ2-5, with D perhaps matching TRBD1 (5 bases). This CDR3 contains 15 residues. Between the trimmed V and J ends, which lost 4 bases and 4 bases, there was a span of 17 bases. Germline V gene data show CDR1 as SGHKS and CDR2 as YYEKEE (reference sequence). In DNA, the CDR3 is TGTGCCAGCAGCCCGGGCCAGGGCTTAGGAGAGACCCAGTACTTC. As protein: CASSPGQGLGETQYF.

Of note for this clonotype: A read error is possible here, since a much larger clone lies one base away. This is likely a read error, given that the CDR3 carries no conserved phenylalanine or tryptophan at its end. This chain links TRBV20-1 with TRBJ1-1, with TRBD1 as a possible D gene (5 bases). This CDR3 region has 13 residues. The V end was cut by 1 base, the J end by 3 bases, with 9 bases between. CDR1 is DFQATT and CDR2 is SNEGSKA in the germline V gene (reference sequence). The CDR3 loop is CSARGRGDTEAFL. The CDR3 DNA reads TGCAGTGCTAGAGGCCGAGGGGACACTGAAGCTTTCCTT.

This clonotype turned up a few times. DNA of the CDR3: TGCAGTGCTAGTGTCGTCACTAGCGGGGGGTCCTACGAGCAGTACTTC. Translated: CSASVVTSGGSYEQYF. This rearrangement joins TRBV20-1 to TRBJ2-7, with TRBD2 matching 12 bases. J gave up 1 base and V 3 bases, and 7 bases lay outside the gene matches. Germline values: CDR1 DFQATT, CDR2 SNEGSKA (reference sequence). The CDR3 runs to 16 residues.

This clonotype has ten or more counts. The J gene is TRBJ1-1, the V gene TRBV12-3 or TRBV12-4; a weak D match, TRBD1 (5 bases). V was shortened by 4 bases and J by 1 base, with 16 bases between the two germline ends. The CDR3 consists of 16 residues. Here the CDR3 reads CASSSRGGWANTEAFF. CDR3 sequence (DNA): TGTGCCAGCAGTTCTCGCGGGGGGTGGGCGAACACTGAAGCTTTCTTT.

This clonotype came up many times. This chain uses TRBV6-6 with TRBJ2-1; no definite D call. The CDR3 spans 13 residues. V was trimmed by 5 bases and J by 5 bases, leaving 10 bases between them. Germline CDR1 is MNHNY and CDR2 is SVGAGI (reference sequence). The CDR3 bases are TGTGCCAGCAGTGAGGACCAAAACAATGAGCAGTTCTTC. Protein: CASSEDQNNEQFF.